This TCR beta chain is from a study of T cell responses to AZD1222 COVID-19 vaccine. Study-wide results and caveats: Seropositive at baseline were only 5 or 6 AZD1222 recipients. Increased Spike-specific TCR breadth and depth were observed after two AZD1222 doses. In the spike-specific TCR repertoire, nearly half reportedly target unmutated variant regions.

Measured with immunoSEQ multiplex PCR; TCRdb has only the in-frame clones, and not every one. This sample has under 200,000 clones, with 80% to 95% found just once. Trimming cost V 2 bases and J 7 bases, with 10 bases left between them. This CDR3 is 13 amino acids long. The germline CDR1 and CDR2 sequences are SGHTA and FQGTGA. This clone has only one observation. Its antigen is not identified. The chain joins TRBV7-3 to TRBJ2-3; unclear D gene. This receptor was obtained from an adult in good health. This sample comprised peripheral blood, obtained on day 0 of AZD1222 vaccination. CDR3 region: CASSLGLENTQYF. In DNA form, the CDR3 reads TGTGCCAGCAGCTTAGGGCTAGAAAATACGCAGTATTTT. Combining the CDR3 with reference TRBV7-3 and TRBJ2-3 gives the whole variable domain GAGVSQTPSNKVTEKGKYVELRCDPISGHTALYWYRQSLGQGPEFLIYFQGTGAADDSGLPNDRFFAVRPEGSVSTLKIQRTERGDSAVYLCASSLGLENTQYFGPGTRLTVL.